The source of this T cell receptor (beta chain) is a study of cytomegalovirus exposure and HLA in healthy donors. PCR involved 60 Vbeta and 13 Jbeta primers. The assay was immunoSEQ multiplex PCR, and TCRdb's table has in-frame clones only and misses some. The data show around 120,000 clones, approximately 68% seen once. This CDR3 contains 15 residues. The germline CDR1 and CDR2 sequences are SGHVS and FNYEAQ. J gave up 1 base and V 5 bases, and 4 bases lay outside the gene matches. This TCR was sampled from a man between 25 and 39 years old in good health and CMV-seropositive. This chain links TRBV7-6 with TRBJ1-1; 10 bases map to TRBD1. Sequencing was performed on PBMCs. The CDR3 bases are TGTGCCAGCAGCGCCCGACAGGGGGCGAACACTGAAGCTTTCTTT. Residues: CASSARQGANTEAFF.